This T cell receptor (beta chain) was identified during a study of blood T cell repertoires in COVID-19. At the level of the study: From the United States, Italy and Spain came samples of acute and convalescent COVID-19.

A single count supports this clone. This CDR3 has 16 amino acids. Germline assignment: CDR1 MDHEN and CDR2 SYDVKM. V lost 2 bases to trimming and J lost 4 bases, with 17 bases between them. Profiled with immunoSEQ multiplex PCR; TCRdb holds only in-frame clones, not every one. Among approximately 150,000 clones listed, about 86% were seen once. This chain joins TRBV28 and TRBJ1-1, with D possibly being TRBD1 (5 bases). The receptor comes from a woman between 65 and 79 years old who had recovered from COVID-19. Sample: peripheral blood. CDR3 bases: TGTGCCAGCAGTTTAAGCCAGGGCGCGCTGGGCACTGAAGCTTTCTTT. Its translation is CASSLSQGALGTEAFF.